The rows below give T cell receptor beta chains drawn from one sample of a study of CD8 T cells in ankylosing spondylitis. TCRdb re-analysed the 5' RACE reads in MiXCR, keeping a single row per CDR3 protein. The data hold 30,000 to 45,000 distinct CDR3 sequences, with 8% to 13% observed a single time. The sample consisted of synovial fluid, either unsorted or a sorted T cell fraction (not recorded which). These receptors were taken from a male donor with ankylosing spondylitis. Each CDR3 is given with its conserved first and last residue. Each record gives: clone size, V gene, D gene, J gene, CDR3 DNA, CDR3 protein. A D gene is named only where the DNA matches it firmly. Size tells how often a clone was seen (once, few, many) or the class of an expanded clone, and some rows leave it out.

clone_size: -; v_call: TRBV10-3; d_call: TRBD1; j_call: TRBJ2-1; cdr3_nt: TGTGCCATCAGCGCACAGGGGGCAAGTGAGCAGTTCTTC; cdr3_aa: CAISAQGASEQFF
clone_size: medium-sized; v_call: TRBV27; d_call: -; j_call: TRBJ2-1; cdr3_nt: TGTGCCAGCAGTTATGAGGGAAGCTCCTACAATGAGCAGTTCTTC; cdr3_aa: CASSYEGSSYNEQFF
clone_size: once; v_call: TRBV9; d_call: TRBD2; j_call: TRBJ2-1; cdr3_nt: TGTGCCAGCAGTGCTAGCGGGACCTACAATGAGCAGTTCTTC; cdr3_aa: CASSASGTYNEQFF
clone_size: many; v_call: TRBV20-1; d_call: -; j_call: TRBJ2-7; cdr3_nt: TGCAGTGCTAGAGGCCCCTTTCAGCCGGGGAGCTCCTACGAGCAGTACTTC; cdr3_aa: CSARGPFQPGSSYEQYF
clone_size: many; v_call: TRBV5-1; d_call: -; j_call: TRBJ1-1; cdr3_nt: TGCGCCAGCAGCTTCAGGGGAACTGAAGCTTTCTTT; cdr3_aa: CASSFRGTEAFF
clone_size: many; v_call: TRBV7-2; d_call: -; j_call: TRBJ2-5; cdr3_nt: TGTGCCAGCAGCCTGGAGGGGACTTTCCAAGAGACCCAGTACTTC; cdr3_aa: CASSLEGTFQETQYF
clone_size: -; v_call: TRBV12-3/TRBV12-4; d_call: TRBD2; j_call: TRBJ2-2; cdr3_nt: TGTGCCAGCAGTTTACTAGCGGAGAACACCGGGGAGCTGTTTTTT; cdr3_aa: CASSLLAENTGELFF
clone_size: -; v_call: TRBV2; d_call: -; j_call: TRBJ1-4; cdr3_nt: TGTGCCAGCAGTGTTATCACCGTGGGGTACGCACCTGAAAAACTGTTTTTT; cdr3_aa: CASSVITVGYAPEKLFF
clone_size: medium-sized; v_call: TRBV20-1; d_call: TRBD1; j_call: TRBJ2-1; cdr3_nt: TGCAGTGCTAGAGATTGGACAGGGTTAAATGAGCAGTTCTTC; cdr3_aa: CSARDWTGLNEQFF
clone_size: many; v_call: TRBV7-9; d_call: TRBD1; j_call: TRBJ2-1; cdr3_nt: TGTGCCAGCAGCCCTAAACTGGGTACAGGGGCCACGTTCTCCTACAATGAGCAGTTCTTC; cdr3_aa: CASSPKLGTGATFSYNEQFF
clone_size: -; v_call: TRBV29-1; d_call: TRBD2; j_call: TRBJ2-7; cdr3_nt: TGCAGCGTTGAAGATCGGGGGACTAGCGGAACCTACGAGCAGTACTTC; cdr3_aa: CSVEDRGTSGTYEQYF
clone_size: many; v_call: TRBV5-1; d_call: -; j_call: TRBJ1-1; cdr3_nt: TGCGCCAGCAGCTTGACAGGGAACACTGAAGCTTTCTTT; cdr3_aa: CASSLTGNTEAFF
clone_size: many; v_call: TRBV20-1; d_call: TRBD2; j_call: TRBJ2-3; cdr3_nt: TGCAGTGCTAAGAGGACTAGCGGTACTAGCACAGATACGCAGTATTTT; cdr3_aa: CSAKRTSGTSTDTQYF
clone_size: -; v_call: TRBV19; d_call: -; j_call: TRBJ1-1; cdr3_nt: TGTGCCAGTAGTATTCAGGCGAGTAATGAAGCTTTCTTT; cdr3_aa: CASSIQASNEAFF
clone_size: few; v_call: TRBV24-1; d_call: TRBD2; j_call: TRBJ2-1; cdr3_nt: TGTGCCACCAGTGATCCTACCGGGACTAGCGGGAGCTATGAGCAGTTCTTC; cdr3_aa: CATSDPTGTSGSYEQFF
clone_size: many; v_call: TRBV11-1; d_call: TRBD2; j_call: TRBJ2-5; cdr3_nt: TGTGCCAGCAGCTTAGGGTCGTTTAGCGGGAGGTGGCAAGAGACCCAGTACTTC; cdr3_aa: CASSLGSFSGRWQETQYF
clone_size: few; v_call: TRBV7-2; d_call: TRBD2; j_call: TRBJ2-5; cdr3_nt: TGTGCCAGCAGCTTCCCTAGCGGGAGGGGAGAGACCCAGTACTTC; cdr3_aa: CASSFPSGRGETQYF
clone_size: few; v_call: TRBV11-3; d_call: -; j_call: TRBJ2-1; cdr3_nt: TGTGCCAGCAGCCTCTCGATGGGGGGATTAGGGGAGCAGTTCTTC; cdr3_aa: CASSLSMGGLGEQFF
clone_size: -; v_call: TRBV18; d_call: -; j_call: TRBJ2-7; cdr3_nt: TGTGCCAGCTCGGCAACAGCCGGGGGCACCTACGAGCAGTACTTC; cdr3_aa: CASSATAGGTYEQYF
clone_size: many; v_call: TRBV24-1; d_call: -; j_call: TRBJ2-1; cdr3_nt: TGTGCCACCAGTGAAGGGAGGAGGTACAATGAGCAGTTCTTC; cdr3_aa: CATSEGRRYNEQFF
clone_size: medium-sized; v_call: TRBV6-2/TRBV6-3; d_call: -; j_call: TRBJ2-1; cdr3_nt: TGTGCCAGCAGTCTTAAGTTGGCTGGGATGAATGAGCAGTTCTTC; cdr3_aa: CASSLKLAGMNEQFF
clone_size: -; v_call: TRBV5-1; d_call: -; j_call: TRBJ2-2; cdr3_nt: TGCGCCAGCAGCCGGCTGGGGGCGAACACCGGGGAGCTGTTTTTT; cdr3_aa: CASSRLGANTGELFF
clone_size: many; v_call: TRBV12-3/TRBV12-4; d_call: -; j_call: TRBJ2-2; cdr3_nt: TGTGCCAGCAGTTTCACAGGGTTCCCCGGGGAGCTGTTTTTT; cdr3_aa: CASSFTGFPGELFF
clone_size: many; v_call: TRBV7-2; d_call: -; j_call: TRBJ2-7; cdr3_nt: TGTGCCAGCAGCTTAGATTATGGCAGCTCCTACGAGCAGTACTTC; cdr3_aa: CASSLDYGSSYEQYF
clone_size: many; v_call: TRBV7-8; d_call: -; j_call: TRBJ2-7; cdr3_nt: TGTGCCAGCAGCCCTCCGAATACAGGCTACGAGCAGTACTTC; cdr3_aa: CASSPPNTGYEQYF
clone_size: few; v_call: TRBV29-1; d_call: -; j_call: TRBJ2-4; cdr3_nt: TGCAGCGCTGGTCGGGGGATGGGAAACATTCAGTACTTC; cdr3_aa: CSAGRGMGNIQYF
clone_size: -; v_call: TRBV28; d_call: -; j_call: TRBJ1-2; cdr3_nt: TGTGCCAGCTCAGGGCCTAACTATGGCTACACCTTC; cdr3_aa: CASSGPNYGYTF